A single T cell receptor (beta chain) is shown here with its context. Antigen: not known. V lost 6 bases and J lost 3; bases outside the gene matches: 6. This CDR3 contains 15 residues. Germline values: CDR1 SNHLY, CDR2 FYNNEI. This record belongs to a study of shared clonotypes between healthy human individuals. In the study overall: Per-donor plates numbered three CD4 naive, three CD4 memory, two CD8 naive and one CD8 memory. Findings of the study overall: Despite large depth, rarefaction showed incomplete sorted-subset sequencing. In contrast to clonotypes shared by all four donors, non-shared clonotypes had lower generation probabilities.

Authors' processing steps: From ImmunoSEQ came sequences covering only the junction and carrying no quality scores, so filtering differed. Generated by immunoSEQ multiplex PCR, the TCRdb table keeps only in-frame clones and is missing some. V and J calls and clone size follow that table, whereas D and trimming were derived from the DNA. Of 2 million to 2.5 million clones listed, approximately 94% are singletons. The chain carries TRBV2 and TRBJ1-5; 9 positions match TRBD1. The sample was naive CD4+ T cells sorted from blood. Subset meaning: CD45RA+ positively selected. This TCR was recovered from a man aged 18 to 30 in good health. The DNA of the CDR3 is TGTGCCAGCAGCGGACAGGGGACAACCAATCAGCCCCAGCATTTT. Its protein product is CASSGQGTTNQPQHF.